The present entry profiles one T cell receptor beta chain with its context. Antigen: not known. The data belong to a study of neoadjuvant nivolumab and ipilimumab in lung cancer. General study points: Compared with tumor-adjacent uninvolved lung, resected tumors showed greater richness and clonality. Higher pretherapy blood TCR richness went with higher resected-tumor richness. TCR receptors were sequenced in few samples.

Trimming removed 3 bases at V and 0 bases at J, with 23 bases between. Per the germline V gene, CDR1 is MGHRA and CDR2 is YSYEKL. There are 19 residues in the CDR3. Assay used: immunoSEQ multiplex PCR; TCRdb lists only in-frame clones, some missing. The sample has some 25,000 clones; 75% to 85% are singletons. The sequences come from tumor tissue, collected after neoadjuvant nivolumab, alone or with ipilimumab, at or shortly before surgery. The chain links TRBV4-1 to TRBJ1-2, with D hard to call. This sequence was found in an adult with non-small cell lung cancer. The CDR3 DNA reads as TGCGCCAGCAGCCATGATCCACACGACGTGACCAAAGCTAACTATGGCTACACCTTC. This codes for CASSHDPHDVTKANYGYTF.